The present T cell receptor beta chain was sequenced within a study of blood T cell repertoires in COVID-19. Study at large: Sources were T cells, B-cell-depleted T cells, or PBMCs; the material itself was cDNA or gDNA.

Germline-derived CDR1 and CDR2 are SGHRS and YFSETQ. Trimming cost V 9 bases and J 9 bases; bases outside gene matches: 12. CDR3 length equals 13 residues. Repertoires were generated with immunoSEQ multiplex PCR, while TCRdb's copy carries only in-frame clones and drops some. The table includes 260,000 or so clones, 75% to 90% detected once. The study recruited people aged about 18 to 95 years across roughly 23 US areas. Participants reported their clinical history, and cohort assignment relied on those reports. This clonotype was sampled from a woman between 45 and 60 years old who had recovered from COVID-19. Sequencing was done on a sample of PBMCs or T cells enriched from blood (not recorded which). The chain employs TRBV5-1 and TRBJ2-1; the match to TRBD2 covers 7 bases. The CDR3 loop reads CATTDQPGGEQFF. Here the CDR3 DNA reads TGCGCCACTACCGATCAGCCGGGGGGTGAGCAGTTCTTC.